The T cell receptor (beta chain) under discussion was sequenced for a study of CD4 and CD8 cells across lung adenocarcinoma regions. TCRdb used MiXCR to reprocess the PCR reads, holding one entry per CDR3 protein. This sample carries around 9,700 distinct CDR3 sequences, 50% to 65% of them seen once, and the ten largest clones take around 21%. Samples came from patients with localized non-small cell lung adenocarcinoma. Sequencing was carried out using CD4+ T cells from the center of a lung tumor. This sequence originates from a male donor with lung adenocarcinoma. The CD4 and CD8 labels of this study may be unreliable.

The CDR3 DNA reads as TGCGCGGAGTTGGGGGACGGTGCCCAAGACATCCAGTACTTC. Amino acids: CAELGDGAQDIQYF. The chain couples TRBV10-1 to TRBJ2-1; tentatively, D is TRBD1 or TRBD2 (5 bases each). The better agreement between TRBJ2-5 and the DNA end casts doubt on the J call. Germline V CDR1 and CDR2: WNHNN, SYGVQD (reference sequence). The CDR3 is 14 residues long.